These 17 T cell receptor beta chains came from one sample sequenced in a study of response to subunit inactivated influenza vaccine. TCRdb re-derived calls from the RT-PCR reads in MiXCR, one entry per CDR3 protein. The data show about 700,000 distinct CDR3 sequences, with approximately 13% seen just once and 5.5% to 7% held by the top ten. The specimen comprised PBMCs from blood, sampled roughly 15 days before vaccination. Receptor source: a man aged 50 to 59 who received an inactivated influenza vaccine.

This clonotype was observed many times. The chain joins TRBV5-1 to TRBJ2-1; a possible D gene is TRBD2 (5 bases). Trimming stripped 1 base from V and 5 bases from J, with 10 bases between. The CDR3 has 14 residues. The germline CDR1 and CDR2 sequences are SGHRS and YFSETQ. The CDR3 DNA is TGCGCCAGCAGCTTGACGGGGTGGGACAATGAGCAGTTCTTC. This translates into CASSLTGWDNEQFF.

The rearrangement joins TRBV11-3 to TRBJ2-1; the match to TRBD2 covers 9 bases. V gave up 4 bases and J gave up 5 bases; unmatched junction bases: 6. The CDR3 spans 15 residues. Germline V CDR1 and CDR2: SGHNT, YENEEA. The DNA of the CDR3 is TGTGCCAGCAGCTCCATGACTAGCGGAAACAATGAGCAGTTCTTC. Its protein is CASSSMTSGNNEQFF.

This clonotype was seen only a few times. Written as DNA, the CDR3 is TGCAGTGCTAGTGGATCCTTCCGGGACAGAGGACCCCACTTT. It is translated as CSASGSFRDRGPHF. The chain couples TRBV20-1 to TRBJ1-6; TRBD1 agrees at 7 bases. CDR1 and CDR2 from the germline V gene are DFQATT and SNEGSKA (reference sequence). The CDR3 has 14 residues. The ends lost 3 bases at V and 18 bases at J; junction bases unmatched: 17.

This clonotype turned up a few times. The V call is TRBV20-1, the J call TRBJ2-5; 10 positions agree with TRBD2. The CDR3 loop spans 15 amino acids. Germline V gives CDR1 DFQATT, CDR2 SNEGSKA (reference sequence). Trimming took 2 bases from V and 4 from J; bases not matched to a gene: 7. CDR3 region: CSARMVAGGRETQYF. The CDR3 DNA reads TGCAGTGCTAGAATGGTAGCGGGGGGAAGAGAGACCCAGTACTTC.

The table lists this clonotype with a few counts. The chain joins TRBV6-5 to TRBJ2-7; D gene uncertain. CDR3 length equals 15 residues. V was cut by 0 bases and J by 5 bases, with 14 bases left in between. In germline, CDR1 is MNHEY, CDR2 SVGAGI. CDR3 in amino acids: CASSYSSFALNEQYF. The CDR3 region has the DNA TGTGCCAGCAGTTACTCGAGCTTCGCACTCAACGAGCAGTACTTC.

This clonotype occurred a few times. The chain employs TRBV30 and TRBJ2-3; D possibly corresponds to TRBD1 (6 bases). Trimming cost V 1 base and J 2 bases, with 13 bases left between them. Germline CDR1 reads GTSNPN; CDR2 reads SVGIG (reference sequence). The CDR3 extends over 15 amino acids. This chain's CDR3 is CAWSGLGALTDTQYF. The CDR3 DNA is TGTGCCTGGAGTGGACTGGGGGCCCTCACAGATACGCAGTATTTT.

This clonotype was observed a handful of times. This chain joins TRBV30 and TRBJ1-5; D unclear. CDR3 length: 16 amino acids. Between the trimmed V and J ends, which lost 0 bases and 1 base, there was a span of 13 bases. CDR1 is GTSNPN, CDR2 SVGIG, per germline (reference sequence). This CDR3 is CAWSVVSPYSNQPQHF. The CDR3 coding sequence is TGTGCCTGGAGTGTGGTCTCCCCTTACAGCAATCAGCCCCAGCATTTT.

Many counts were recorded for this clonotype. The V call is TRBV4-3, the J call TRBJ2-3; D not certain. Germline assignment: CDR1 LGHNA and CDR2 YSLEER. The CDR3 has 13 residues. V gave up 4 bases and J gave up 3 bases, with 8 bases separating them. CDR3 sequence (DNA): TGCGCCAGCAGCCCTCGAGAAACAGATACGCAGTATTTT. It is translated as CASSPRETDTQYF.

The J gene is TRBJ1-1, the V gene TRBV4-1; no clear D. This CDR3 has 18 residues. Trimming took 1 base from V and 3 from J, leaving 21 bases between them. Germline CDR1 reads MGHRA; CDR2 reads YSYEKL. The CDR3 nucleotides read TGCGCCAGCAGCCAAGGCGGGAAAGTCGAGGACCCAGACACTGAAGCTTTCTTT. This sequence encodes CASSQGGKVEDPDTEAFF.

The gene calls are TRBV25-1 and TRBJ1-1; maybe TRBD1 (6 bases). The germline gives CDR1 MGHDK, CDR2 SYGVNS. The CDR3 length is 12 residues. Trimming left V 6 bases short and J 9 bases short, with 14 bases between. The CDR3 loop reads CASRGGGGKAFF. The CDR3 DNA is TGTGCCAGCAGGGGGGGGGGCGGTAAAGCTTTCTTT.

The J gene is TRBJ2-7, the V gene TRBV7-2, with TRBD2 matching over 10 bases. CDR1 and CDR2 from the germline V gene are SGHTA and FQGNSA. V trimming: 4 bases; J trimming: 0 bases; junction bases outside the gene matches: 6. This CDR3 comprises 16 residues. The CDR3 protein is CASSSTSGMSSYEQYF. The CDR3 nucleotides are TGTGCCAGCAGCTCCACTAGCGGGATGAGCTCCTACGAGCAGTACTTC.

This clonotype was counted ten times or more. The chain recombines TRBV7-9 with TRBJ2-5; possible D gene TRBD2, 5 bases. CDR3 length: 14 amino acids. Germline V lookup: CDR1 SEHNR, CDR2 FQNEAQ (reference sequence). The ends were cut back, 4 bases at V and 4 bases at J, with 13 bases in the middle. CDR3 nucleotide sequence: TGTGCCAGCAGCTCCTATCGGGGTCTAGAGACCCAGTACTTC. This codes for CASSSYRGLETQYF.

The chain combines TRBV28 with TRBJ2-1, with a tentative D call TRBD2 (6 bases). V dropped 5 bases and J dropped 4 bases, with 12 bases sitting between them. Looked up from germline, CDR1 is MDHEN and CDR2 is SYDVKM. There are 14 residues in the CDR3. The CDR3 loop reads CASSRRRGYNEQFF. For the CDR3, the DNA is TGTGCCAGCAGTCGCCGGAGGGGATACAATGAGCAGTTCTTC.

The chain combines TRBV28 with TRBJ1-4; no clear D. The germline gives CDR1 MDHEN, CDR2 SYDVKM. V gave up 6 bases and J gave up 13 bases, with 24 bases separating them. This CDR3 has 15 residues. CDR3 protein: CASSPTRRRSSGLFF. The CDR3 bases are TGTGCCAGCAGCCCCACCCGGCGACGGTCTTCCGGACTGTTTTTT.

The chain's CDR3 is CASSPTAGITEAFF. CDR3 nucleotide sequence: TGTGCCAGCTCACCCACGGCAGGGATTACTGAAGCTTTCTTT. The chain employs TRBV18 and TRBJ1-1; a weak D match, TRBD1 (5 bases). The CDR3 length is 14 residues. Looked up from germline, CDR1 is KGHSH and CDR2 is LQKENI. Deletions cut 3 bases from V and 5 bases from J, with 13 bases between.

As concerns this clonotype: A read error is likely, as this CDR3 ends without the conserved phenylalanine or tryptophan. The CDR3 DNA follows: TGCAGTGCCGTATCGGGCGGAGCCTACAATGAGCAGTTCCTC. Translated: CSAVSGGAYNEQFL. This rearrangement joins TRBV20-1 to TRBJ2-1, with D unresolved. With 6 bases removed from V and 2 bases from J, the gap between germline ends came to 14 bases. This CDR3 is 14 amino acids long. Germline V gene lookup returns CDR1 DFQATT and CDR2 SNEGSKA (reference sequence).

Only a few counts were recorded for this clonotype. The gene calls are TRBV5-1 and TRBJ2-7; 11 nucleotides match TRBD1. Germline V gene lookup returns CDR1 SGHRS and CDR2 YFSETQ. The CDR3 is 15 residues long. The ends lost 4 bases at V and 3 bases at J; junction bases unmatched: 6. CDR3 amino acids: CASSPRTGGYYEQYF. In DNA form, the CDR3 reads TGCGCCAGCAGCCCGAGGACAGGGGGCTACTACGAGCAGTACTTC.